The rows below give T cell receptor beta chains drawn from one sample of a study of shared clonotypes between healthy human individuals. Some clones are missing from TCRdb's copy, which holds only in-frame ones; the method was immunoSEQ multiplex PCR. Of some 900,000 clones in the sample, 76% are singletons; the top ten hold about 1.5%. Material for sequencing was memory CD4+ T cells sorted from blood. Every receptor here comes from a man younger than 35 in good health. Each CDR3 is given without its conserved first and last residue. The order of the fields is V gene, J gene, CDR3 protein.

>TRBV28|TRBJ2-2
ASSGSRATGELF
>TRBV28|TRBJ1-1
ASSLGLQGKAF
>TRBV6-5|TRBJ1-1
ASGRSTEAF
>TRBV7-9|TRBJ2-3
ASSLSGGATDTQY
>TRBV27|TRBJ2-1
ASSLGLAYNEQF
>TRBV7-2|TRBJ2-5
ASSLGGRAGETQY
>TRBV4-1|TRBJ1-5
ASSHGQGNSNQPQH
>TRBV25-1|TRBJ1-4
ASSESRPGESGGKLF
>TRBV6-1|TRBJ1-1
ASSRTEEGRTEAF
>TRBV2|TRBJ2-6
ASTMWGTGANVLT
>TRBV18|TRBJ2-1
ASSPQGNEQF
>TRBV5-8|TRBJ1-6
ASSPETGGNSPLH
>TRBV7-6|TRBJ1-6
ASSFTNSPLH
>TRBV6-1|TRBJ2-7
ASSDRGHSYEQY
>TRBV6-1|TRBJ1-1
ASNPPPPGLLVAF
>TRBV11-2|TRBJ1-1
ASSRGQGMMNTEAF
>TRBV7-9|TRBJ1-1
ASSLGAVMNTEAF
>TRBV28|TRBJ2-7
ASSPSPGLGYEQY
>TRBV10-2|TRBJ1-2
ASSRDRGPYGYT
>TRBV9|TRBJ2-2
ASSVTAWQGRGTGELF
>TRBV6-4|TRBJ1-1
ASSAIEGTEAF
>TRBV28|TRBJ2-3
ASRIASGGAADTQY
>TRBV7-9|TRBJ1-4
ASSLAGTAEKLF
>TRBV2|TRBJ1-2
ASITVRSQGGYT
>TRBV18|TRBJ1-1
ASSPSQNTEAF
>TRBV7-2|TRBJ2-7
ASRQADPNYEQY
>TRBV5-6|TRBJ1-3
ASSLGTLGNTIY
>TRBV13|TRBJ2-5
ASSLGGGAVIETQY
>TRBV7-8|TRBJ2-3
ASSPDRITDTQY
>TRBV19|TRBJ1-5
ASSTETGQRPQH
>TRBV5-1|TRBJ2-3
ASSLAGGGADTQY
>TRBV6-1|TRBJ1-2
ASSEQGNGGYT
>TRBV5-1|TRBJ2-7
ASSSGTGGSYEQY
>TRBV7-2|TRBJ1-1
ASSSKGLNTEAF
>TRBV6-1|TRBJ1-1
ASSEEFYGGIYTEAF
>TRBV5-1|TRBJ2-2
ASSTGGLGTYTGELF
>TRBV7-2|TRBJ1-5
ASSLGQGVLQPQH
>TRBV7-2|TRBJ2-1
ASSLAGQVYNEQF
>TRBV7-9|TRBJ1-1
ASSHDTIYTEAF
>TRBV2|TRBJ1-5
ASSLGGTRPQH
>TRBV18|TRBJ1-1
ASSPSGGAEAF
>TRBV7-9|TRBJ1-4
ASSLETQGSGEKLF
>TRBV28|TRBJ1-2
ASTTTGNYGYT
>TRBV5-1|TRBJ1-3
ASSGGDSGNTIY
>TRBV9|TRBJ1-4
ASSAAGGATNEKLF
>TRBV7-2|TRBJ2-1
ASRRGVDNEQF
>TRBV30|TRBJ1-1
AWNRANMNTEAF
>TRBV19|TRBJ2-7
ASSGTGGYEQY
>TRBV4-2|TRBJ1-2
ASSQDAVDGYT
>TRBV4-1|TRBJ2-3
ASSLDRDTDTQY
>TRBV28|TRBJ1-2
ASRPQSVGFGYT
>TRBV7-2|TRBJ2-7
ASSLGATYEQY
>TRBV10-3|TRBJ2-5
AISWGEGSQETQY
>TRBV19|TRBJ2-7
ASRTTGGSSYEQY
>TRBV2|TRBJ1-5
ASKAGRQSYQPQH
>TRBV6-5|TRBJ2-7
ASSTGQGQTYEQY
>TRBV11-2|TRBJ1-2
ASSPAGGSYGYT
>TRBV6-5|TRBJ2-2
ASIRGPTGELF
>TRBV28|TRBJ1-4
ASSFWGPNEKLF